The T cell receptor beta chain under discussion was sequenced for a study of T cell repertoires in cytomegalovirus infection. Whole-study context: Researchers turned to recently identified HLA-C-restricted CMV epitopes as well as well-studied HLA-B-restricted ones. Both a matching HLA type and CMV infection were indicated by public TCR beta signatures. Findings and caveats of the study: Frequencies of public TCR beta families were cumulated, and this identified carriers of CMV plus the relevant HLA. CMV-specific HLA-C-restricted TCR beta clonotypes dominated the ex vivo response.

Germline values: CDR1 KGHSH, CDR2 LQKENI. The CDR3 has 18 residues. Trimming stripped 3 bases from V and 2 bases from J, with 20 bases between. TCRdb reprocessed the reads via MiXCR and lists one record per CDR3 protein. In the table there are roughly 570,000 distinct CDR3 sequences, approximately 40% of which are singletons. For this clonotype: The antigen is unknown.

This specimen consisted of cultured PBMCs, obtained from culture after CMV antigen stimulation. The clonotype was recovered from a human donor in good health (CMV status not recorded). Some clones in this sample may be carry-over from other donors' samples. V and J are TRBV18 and TRBJ2-1; D is unresolved. CDR3 residues: CASSPSLGRLPAYNEQFF. CDR3 nucleotides: TGTGCCAGCTCACCCTCGTTAGGACGGTTACCAGCCTACAATGAGCAGTTCTTC.